This entry describes one TCR beta chain. The data were taken from a study of blood T cell repertoires in COVID-19. On the study more broadly: The United States, Italy and Spain supplied acute and convalescent COVID-19 samples. The analysed material was cDNA or gDNA that came from T cells, B-cell-depleted T cells, or PBMCs.

The method was immunoSEQ multiplex PCR; TCRdb's version includes in-frame clones alone and lacks a portion of them. The sample shows tens of thousands of clones, roughly 88% of them seen only once. The sample was peripheral blood. This clonotype originated in a human donor with active COVID-19. The donor label of this sample is uncertain.

The CDR3: CASSRTRAGDQPQHF. The CDR3 region has the DNA TGTGCCAGCAGCCGTACACGCGCAGGGGATCAGCCCCAGCATTTT. This chain connects TRBV7-9 to TRBJ1-5; the D gene is possibly TRBD1 (6 bases). Germline-derived CDR1 and CDR2 are SEHNR and FQNEAQ (reference sequence). Trimming shortened V by 5 bases and J by 5 bases, and 16 bases separated the two germline ends. The CDR3 runs 15 residues. Together with reference TRBV7-9 and TRBJ1-5, the CDR3 gives the full variable domain: DTGVSQNPRHKITKRGQNVTFRCDPISEHNRLYWYRQTLGQGPEFLTYFQNEAQLEKSRLLSDRFSAERPKGSFSTLEIQRTEQGDSAMYLCASSRTRAGDQPQHFGDGTRLSIL.